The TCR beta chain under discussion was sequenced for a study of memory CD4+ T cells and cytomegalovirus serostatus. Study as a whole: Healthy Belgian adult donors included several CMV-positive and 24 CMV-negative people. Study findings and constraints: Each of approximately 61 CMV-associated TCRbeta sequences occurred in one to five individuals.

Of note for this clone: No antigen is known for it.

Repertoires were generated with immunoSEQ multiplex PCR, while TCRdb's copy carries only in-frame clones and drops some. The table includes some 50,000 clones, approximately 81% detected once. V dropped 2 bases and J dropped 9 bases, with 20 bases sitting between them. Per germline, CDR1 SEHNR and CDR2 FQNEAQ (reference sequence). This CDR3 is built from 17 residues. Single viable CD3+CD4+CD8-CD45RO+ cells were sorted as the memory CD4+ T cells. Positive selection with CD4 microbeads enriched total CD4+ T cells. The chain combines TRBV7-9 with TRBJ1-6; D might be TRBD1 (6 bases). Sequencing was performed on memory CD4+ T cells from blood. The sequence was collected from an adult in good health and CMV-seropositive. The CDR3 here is CASSLLRYTGGSSPLHF. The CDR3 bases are TGTGCCAGCAGCTTACTCCGGTACACCGGGGGCTCTTCACCCCTCCACTTT.